This T cell receptor beta chain appears in the sequencing data of a study of blood T cell repertoires in COVID-19. Looking at the study overall: The United States, Italy and Spain provided the acute and convalescent COVID-19 samples. PBMCs, B-cell-depleted T cells, or T cells were the source of the cDNA or gDNA that made up the material.

In the original analysis: Estimated nucleated cell counts came from reference gene primer amplification. Method: immunoSEQ multiplex PCR; TCRdb's copy keeps in-frame clones and lacks some. That table furnishes V, J and clone size, whereas the DNA furnished D and trimming. The sample gives approximately 91,000 clones, 80% of which show up once; around a fifth is in the top ten. The CDR3 has 14 amino acids. Trimming cost V 6 bases and J 4 bases, with 18 bases left between them. CDR1 is SQVTM and CDR2 is ANQGSEA in the germline V gene. The clonotype originates from a human donor in a cohort sampled during active COVID-19. The chain has TRBV29-1 and TRBJ1-2, with D unresolved. The sequenced material came from peripheral blood. The CDR3 DNA reads as TGCAGCGTCCCTCGGGCTCTAGCCTCCTATGGCTACACCTTC. Translating it yields CSVPRALASYGYTF.